This TCR beta chain is drawn from a study of shared clonotypes between healthy human individuals. General study results and limits: Donors were few, which limited the genetic and exposure-history diversity represented.

Clones were read by immunoSEQ multiplex PCR, and TCRdb kept only the in-frame ones, dropping some. The data contain about 490,000 clones, over 70% of them singletons. Comments on this clone: No antigen is known for it. Compared with germline, one end of the junction differs, possibly owing to a read error.

This receptor was taken from a woman aged 40 to 50 in good health. Some clones in this sample may be carry-over from other donors' samples. Sequenced sample: PBMCs.

The CDR3 coding sequence is TGTGCCAGTAGCGAGATCTTCGGACAGGGGACCGGGGAACTGTTTTTT. It encodes CASSEIFGQGTGELFF. The chain combines TRBV19 with TRBJ2-2, with 9 bases lining up with TRBD1. The CDR3 runs to 16 residues. The germline V gene encodes CDR1 LNHDA and CDR2 SQIVND (reference sequence).